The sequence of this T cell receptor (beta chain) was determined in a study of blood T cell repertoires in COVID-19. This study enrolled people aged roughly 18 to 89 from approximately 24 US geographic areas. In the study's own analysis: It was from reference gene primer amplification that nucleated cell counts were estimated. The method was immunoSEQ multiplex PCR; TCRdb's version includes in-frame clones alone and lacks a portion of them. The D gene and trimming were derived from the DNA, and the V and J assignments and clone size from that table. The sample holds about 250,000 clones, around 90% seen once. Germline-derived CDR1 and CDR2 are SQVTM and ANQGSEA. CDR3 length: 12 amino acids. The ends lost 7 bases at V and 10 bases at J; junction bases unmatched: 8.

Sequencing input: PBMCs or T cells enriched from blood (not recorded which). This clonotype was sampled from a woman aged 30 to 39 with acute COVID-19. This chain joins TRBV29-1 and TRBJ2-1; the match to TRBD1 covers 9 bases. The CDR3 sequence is CSARTGDGEQFF. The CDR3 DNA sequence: TGCAGCGCTCGGACAGGGGATGGCGAGCAGTTCTTC.